The 23 T cell receptor beta chains listed next were all sequenced from one sample in a study of T cells in tuberculosis. Method: immunoSEQ multiplex PCR; TCRdb's copy keeps in-frame clones and lacks some. The table records tens of thousands of clones, roughly 96% of them present only once. Sample: PBMCs. These receptors were taken from a donor aged 10 to 29 with latent tuberculosis or without tuberculosis infection.

This chain joins TRBV19 and TRBJ2-1; 7 bases fit TRBD1. In germline, CDR1 is LNHDA, CDR2 SQIVND (reference sequence). The CDR3 covers 15 residues. With 9 bases clipped from V and 2 bases from J, the junction kept 10 bases outside the gene matches. The CDR3 protein is CASHPGQAAYNEQFF. Written as DNA, the CDR3 is TGTGCCAGCCATCCTGGACAGGCCGCCTACAATGAGCAGTTCTTC. The entire variable domain, with the rest obtained from reference TRBV19 and TRBJ2-1, is as follows: DGGITQSPKYLFRKEGQNVTLSCEQNLNHDAMYWYRQDPGQGLRLIYYSQIVNDFQKGDIAEGYSVSREKKESFPLTVTSAQKNPTAFYLCASHPGQAAYNEQFFGPGTRLTVL.

The rearrangement uses TRBV10-3 and TRBJ1-3; possible D gene TRBD1, 6 bases. Looked up from germline, CDR1 is ENHRY and CDR2 is SYGVKD. V was cut by 6 bases and J by 2 bases, with 14 bases left in between. The CDR3 length is 15 residues. The CDR3 DNA reads TGTGCCATCAGGGCTATACAGGGAACTGGAAACACCATATATTTT. Translated: CAIRAIQGTGNTIYF.

In nucleotides, the CDR3 is TGTGCCAGCAGTTACTCAGGGGGGGCTGATCAGCCCCAGCATTTT. Amino acids: CASSYSGGADQPQHF. The V gene is TRBV6-6, the J gene TRBJ1-5, with D possibly matching TRBD1 (6 bases). Germline CDR1 is MNHNY and CDR2 is SVGAGI (reference sequence). Between the trimmed V and J ends, which lost 0 bases and 5 bases, there was a span of 11 bases. The CDR3 extends over 15 amino acids.

This sequence joins TRBV19 and TRBJ1-3; 9 nucleotides align to TRBD1. V was clipped by 7 bases and J by 4 bases; unmatched bases: 11. There are 16 residues in the CDR3. The germline CDR1 and CDR2 sequences are LNHDA and SQIVND (reference sequence). CDR3 in amino acids: CASTAPGQGAGNTIYF. DNA of the CDR3: TGTGCCAGTACCGCACCGGGACAGGGCGCGGGAAACACCATATATTTT.

In its sample, this clone was seen once. The chain couples TRBV5-1 to TRBJ2-7; weak D call: TRBD2 (5 bases). The CDR3 length is 13 residues. Between the trimmed V and J ends, which lost 4 bases and 6 bases, there was a span of 14 bases. Germline loops: CDR1 SGHRS, CDR2 YFSETQ. CDR3 loop: CASSPDGDGEQYF. CDR3 DNA: TGCGCCAGCAGCCCGGACGGGGATGGCGAGCAGTACTTC.

The gene calls are TRBV30 and TRBJ1-5, with unresolved D. V shed 2 bases and J shed 6 bases, with 11 bases lying between them. The CDR3 consists of 13 residues. The germline V gene encodes CDR1 GTSNPN and CDR2 SVGIG (reference sequence). The CDR3 reads CAWSLEGGQPQHF. CDR3 coding DNA: TGTGCCTGGAGTCTGGAGGGTGGTCAGCCCCAGCATTTT.

The V gene is TRBV18, the J gene TRBJ2-7, with 10 bases identical to TRBD2. Germline CDR1 is KGHSH and CDR2 is LQKENI. V shed 4 bases and J 0 bases; nucleotides not matched to a gene: 12. The CDR3 spans 18 residues. The CDR3 nucleotides read TGTGCCAGCTCACTAGGGCCCCAAGCGGGAGGGTCCTCCTACGAGCAGTACTTC. Its translation is CASSLGPQAGGSSYEQYF.

The genes are TRBV11-2 and TRBJ1-3, with a possible D match to TRBD1 (6 bases). Germline V gives CDR1 SGHAT, CDR2 FQNNGV. V gave up 3 bases and J gave up 2 bases, with 11 bases separating them. The CDR3 is 15 residues long. DNA for the CDR3: TGTGCCAGCAGCTTTTTGGACAGACCTGGAAACACCATATATTTT. It codes for CASSFLDRPGNTIYF.

The rearrangement uses TRBV2 and TRBJ2-2, with D unclear. Germline V gene data show CDR1 as SNHLY and CDR2 as FYNNEI. V lost 7 bases and J lost 0, with 15 bases in between. This CDR3 is 16 amino acids long. CDR3 sequence: CASTQEDGSNTGELFF. The CDR3 nucleotides read TGTGCCAGCACCCAGGAAGACGGATCGAACACCGGGGAGCTGTTTTTT.

This chain connects TRBV27 to TRBJ1-1; perhaps TRBD1 as D (6 bases). V shed 4 bases and J shed 8 bases, with 17 bases lying between them. Germline V gene data show CDR1 as MNHEY and CDR2 as SMNVEV (reference sequence). The CDR3 contains 14 residues. The CDR3, as DNA: TGTGCCAGCAGTTACGTACAGGGAAGGTTCGAAGCTTTCTTT. Translated: CASSYVQGRFEAFF.

The chain employs TRBV2 and TRBJ2-7; D is undetermined. The CDR3 totals 13 residues. The ends were cut back, 7 bases at V and 5 bases at J, with 15 bases in the middle. Germline V gene lookup returns CDR1 SNHLY and CDR2 FYNNEI. Here the CDR3 DNA reads TGTGCCAGCACCTTGGGCCCAGTTGACGAGCAGTACTTC. Translation: CASTLGPVDEQYF.

The chain is built from TRBV7-2 and TRBJ2-7; TRBD1 might be the D (5 bases). The V gene lost 5 bases and the J gene lost 0 bases, with 14 bases spanning the gap. The CDR3 is 15 residues long. From germline, CDR1 is SGHTA and CDR2 FQGNSA. CDR3 DNA sequence: TGTGCCAGCAGCATCAGGGCGCCGTTCTCCTACGAGCAGTACTTC. This codes for CASSIRAPFSYEQYF.

Only a few counts were recorded for this clone. V gene TRBV30 combines with J gene TRBJ1-5; 8 bases fit TRBD1. The CDR3 runs 12 residues. The germline V gene has CDR1 GTSNPN and CDR2 SVGIG (reference sequence). The V gene end was trimmed by 8 bases and the J gene end by 7 bases; junction bases not matched to a gene: 7. The CDR3 spells CAGGQGGQPQHF. For the CDR3, the DNA is TGTGCCGGAGGACAGGGAGGGCAGCCCCAGCATTTT. Drawing the rest from reference TRBV30 and TRBJ1-5, the complete variable domain is SQTIHQWPATLVQPVGSPLSLECTVEGTSNPNLYWYRQAAGRGLQLLFYSVGIGQISSEVPQNLSASRPQDRQFILSSKKLLLSDSGFYLCAGGQGGQPQHFGDGTRLSIL.

This chain uses TRBV5-1 with TRBJ2-6, with 11 nucleotides matching TRBD1. Germline CDR1 SGHRS, CDR2 YFSETQ. The CDR3 is made up of 17 amino acids. The V and J ends lost 4 bases and 4 bases, in that order; junction bases with no gene match: 7. The CDR3 DNA reads TGCGCCAGCAGCCCCGGACAGGGGGCGGGCGGGGCCAACGTCCTGACTTTC. Its translation: CASSPGQGAGGANVLTF.

The chain is built from TRBV5-1 and TRBJ2-2; possibly TRBD1 for D (6 bases). CDR3 length: 16 residues. The V gene's germline CDR1 is SGHRS and CDR2 YFSETQ. V was clipped by 0 bases and J by 7 bases, with 16 bases between them. CDR3 protein: CASSLESRGKDGELFF. Here the CDR3 DNA reads TGCGCCAGCAGCTTGGAGTCCAGGGGAAAGGACGGGGAGCTGTTTTTT.

The chain recombines TRBV27 with TRBJ2-2, with a weak D call TRBD1 (6 bases). The length of the CDR3 is 16 residues. Between the trimmed V and J ends, which lost 5 bases and 0 bases, there was a span of 13 bases. Germline CDR1 and CDR2: MNHEY and SMNVEV (reference sequence). The CDR3 DNA sequence: TGTGCCAGCAGTCGTCAGGGGAACGCGAACACCGGGGAGCTGTTTTTT. Residues: CASSRQGNANTGELFF.

The chain is built from TRBV30 and TRBJ2-7; 12 positions agree with TRBD2. The CDR3 sequence is 15 residues long. The junction had 2 bases not matched to a gene; V was cut back by 0 bases and J by 2 bases. The germline CDR1 and CDR2 sequences are GTSNPN and SVGIG (reference sequence). CDR3 sequence: CAWSVASGGAYEQYF. As DNA, the CDR3 is TGTGCCTGGAGTGTGGCTAGCGGGGGGGCCTACGAGCAGTACTTC.

The genes are TRBV5-6 and TRBJ1-2; perhaps TRBD1 as D (5 bases). V was trimmed by 4 bases and J by 4 bases, leaving 23 bases between them. In germline, CDR1 is SGHDT, CDR2 YYEEEE. The CDR3 contains 17 residues. This CDR3 reads CASSDGKTAGASYGYTF. DNA for the CDR3: TGTGCCAGCAGCGACGGAAAGACAGCCGGAGCCAGCTATGGCTACACCTTC.

V is TRBV2 and J is TRBJ1-2; weak D call: TRBD1 (6 bases). The CDR3 contains 13 residues. CDR1 and CDR2 (germline): SNHLY, FYNNEI. The germline V and J ends were trimmed by 4 bases and 7 bases, with 13 bases remaining between them. The CDR3 loop reads CASSGDILGGYTF. The CDR3 coding sequence is TGTGCCAGCAGTGGGGACATCTTAGGTGGCTACACCTTC.

This chain connects TRBV5-1 to TRBJ1-2; D is unclear. Germline V CDR1 and CDR2: SGHRS, YFSETQ. Deletions cut 4 bases from V and 3 bases from J, with 16 bases between. The CDR3 is 15 amino acids. CDR3 sequence: CASSPEGHTDYGYTF. In DNA form, the CDR3 reads TGCGCCAGCAGCCCGGAGGGCCACACAGACTATGGCTACACCTTC.

This chain connects TRBV15 to TRBJ1-5, with unresolved D. V gave up 1 base and J gave up 7 bases, with 14 bases separating them. The CDR3 is 15 amino acids. CDR1 is LNHNV, CDR2 YYDKDF, per germline (reference sequence). Here the CDR3 DNA reads TGTGCCACCAGCAGAGGGCCGGTGGGCAGCCAGCCCCAGCATTTT. The encoded protein is CATSRGPVGSQPQHF.

For this clone: The junction shows a germline mismatch at one end, possibly a read error. This chain joins TRBV7-6 and TRBJ1-2; 7 nucleotides line up with TRBD1. Germline V gene data show CDR1 as SGHVS and CDR2 as FNYEAQ. The CDR3 sequence is 13 residues long. For the CDR3, the DNA is TGTGCCAGCAGCCTCTCAAACCCGGACAGGAAGGTCTTC. Encoded protein: CASSLSNPDRKVF.

The V call is TRBV9, the J call TRBJ2-4; 10 bases are a match to TRBD1. This CDR3 has 13 residues. Germline V gives CDR1 SGDLS, CDR2 YYNGEE. The trim removed 7 bases at V and 8 bases at J, leaving 6 bases unmatched. CDR3 in DNA: TGTGCCAGCGCGACCGGGACAGGGGACATTCAGTACTTC. As protein: CASATGTGDIQYF.